The 2 T cell receptor beta chains in this list originate from one sample, sequenced in a study of shared clonotypes between healthy human individuals. Generated by immunoSEQ multiplex PCR, the TCRdb table keeps only in-frame clones and is missing some. The sample has over 1.5 million clones; 98% are singletons. The sequencing sample was made of naive CD4+ T cells sorted from blood. Indicated subset: CD45RA+ positively selected. These receptors were taken from a man younger than 40 in good health.

The chain has TRBV5-1 and TRBJ2-1, with a possible D match to TRBD2 (6 bases). The germline V gene encodes CDR1 SGHRS and CDR2 YFSETQ. This CDR3 is 15 amino acids long. The germline V and J ends were trimmed by 0 bases and 6 bases, with 13 bases remaining between them. The CDR3 nucleotides are TGCGCCAGCAGCTTGGTTTCGGGGGATTCCAATGAGCAGTTCTTC. It encodes CASSLVSGDSNEQFF.

This clone was counted a few times. This chain uses TRBV5-1 with TRBJ2-1; no clear D gene. Germline-derived CDR1 and CDR2 are SGHRS and YFSETQ. V lost 9 bases, J lost 7 bases, and 17 bases lay in between. This CDR3 has 13 amino acids. The CDR3 reads CAIQPLGSNEQFF. CDR3 nucleotides: TGCGCCATCCAGCCCCTGGGTAGTAATGAGCAGTTCTTC.